The present entry profiles one TCR beta chain with its context. Its target is not known. J lost 2 bases, V lost 6 bases, and 6 bases had no gene match. The CDR3 extends over 14 amino acids. Described treatment: roughly ten-day PBMC culture with coronavirus spike peptide pools or control peptides (ViraFEST assay). This entry belongs to a study of vaccination and CD4 T cells after COVID-19. The assay that was used to sequence DNA from cultured CD4+ T cells was the Oncomine TCR Beta short-read assay. Using its own MiXCR run on the PCR reads, TCRdb lists one record per CDR3 protein. The table includes about 25,000 distinct CDR3 sequences, roughly two thirds detected once.

The TCR originated in a human donor who received a COVID-19 vaccine. The chain links TRBV12-3 or TRBV12-4 to TRBJ2-5, with TRBD1 matching over 7 bases. Sequenced material: CD4+ T cells from blood, cultured in vitro, taken after SARS-CoV-2 vaccination. The CDR3 protein is CASSRDSTQETQYF. CDR3 nucleotides: TGTGCCAGCAGCCGGGACAGTACGCAAGAGACCCAGTACTTC.